This entry describes one TCR beta chain. One end of the junction does not line up with germline, which may come from a read error. Germline V gives CDR1 SGHAT, CDR2 FQNNGV. The CDR3 is 15 amino acids. MiXCR was run by TCRdb on the 5' RACE reads, yielding one entry per CDR3 protein. The profile shows about 84,000 distinct CDR3 sequences, around a tenth of them singletons. The data were taken from a study of neurological immune-mediated disorders. The TCR was taken from a man aged 40-55 years in good health. The chain joins TRBV11-2 to TRBJ1-6, with D hard to call. Sequencing used PBMCs. CDR3 sequence: CGSRLDGVENSPLDF. In DNA, the CDR3 is TGTGGCAGCAGATTAGATGGGGTTGAAAATTCACCCCTCGACTTT.